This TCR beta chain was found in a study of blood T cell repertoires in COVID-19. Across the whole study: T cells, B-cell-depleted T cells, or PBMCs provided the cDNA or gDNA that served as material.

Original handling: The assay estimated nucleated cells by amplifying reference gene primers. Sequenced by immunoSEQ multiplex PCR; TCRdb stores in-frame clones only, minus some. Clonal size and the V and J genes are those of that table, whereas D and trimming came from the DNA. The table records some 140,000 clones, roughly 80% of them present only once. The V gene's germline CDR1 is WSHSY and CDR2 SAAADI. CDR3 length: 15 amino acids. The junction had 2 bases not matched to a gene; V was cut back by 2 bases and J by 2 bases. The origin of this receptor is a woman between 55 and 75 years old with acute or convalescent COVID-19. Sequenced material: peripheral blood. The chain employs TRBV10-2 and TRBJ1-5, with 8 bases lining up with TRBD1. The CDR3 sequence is CASSETGQGNQPQHF. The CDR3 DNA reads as TGCGCCAGCAGTGAGACGGGACAGGGCAATCAGCCCCAGCATTTT.